This is a list of T cell receptor beta chains from one sample in a study of blood T cell repertoires in COVID-19. Sequencing used immunoSEQ multiplex PCR; TCRdb keeps in-frame clones, though not all of them. Here the sample spans over 150,000 clones, about 86% being singletons. Sequenced material: peripheral blood. These receptors originate from a woman aged 70-85 years with COVID-19, enrolled during active disease. CDR3s include the opening cysteine and the closing phenylalanine or tryptophan. A D gene is named only where the DNA matches it firmly. Size is omitted from some rows. Given values are once, few, many or a class for expanded clones.

>TRBJ1-6|.|TRBD1|TRBV27
TGTGCCAGCAGTTCTTGGACAGGGGGATCACCCCTCCACTTT
CASSSWTGGSPLHF
>TRBJ1-6|.|.|TRBV7-2
TGTGCCAGCAGCTCAGGACAGCCAAATTCACCCCTCCACTTT
CASSSGQPNSPLHF
>TRBJ2-7|.|.|TRBV28
TGTGCCAGCAGTTTAGGAGGGAACTACGAGCAGTACTTC
CASSLGGNYEQYF
>TRBJ2-6|.|.|TRBV12-5
TGTGCTAGTGGTCCGGGGTCTGGGGCCAACGTCCTGACTTTC
CASGPGSGANVLTF
>TRBJ2-1|.|TRBD1|TRBV18
TGTGCCAGCTCAGCGGGACAGGGGAATGAGCAGTTCTTC
CASSAGQGNEQFF
>TRBJ1-2|.|TRBD1|TRBV5-6
TGTGCCAGCAGCTTGGCCGGACAGGCCCCGGCGGATGGCTACACCTTC
CASSLAGQAPADGYTF
>TRBJ2-7|.|.|TRBV7-9
TGTGCCAGCAGCCCTAGCTCCTACGAGCAGTACTTC
CASSPSSYEQYF
>TRBJ2-3|.|.|TRBV7-3
TGTGCCAGCAGCTCCCTCCCGAGGGAATATGCAGATACGCAGTATTTT
CASSSLPREYADTQYF
>TRBJ2-1|.|.|TRBV4-2
TGTGCCAGCAGCCTAATTCCGGGTCCGTCCTACAATGAGCAGTTCTTC
CASSLIPGPSYNEQFF
>TRBJ1-2|.|.|TRBV28
TGTGCCAGCAGTTCCGTCTTTTTTGGCTACACCTTC
CASSSVFFGYTF
>TRBJ2-6|.|.|TRBV7-6
TGTGCCAGCAGCTTAGCCCCTGGGCAGGGTCTGACTTTC
CASSLAPGQGLTF
>TRBJ2-7|.|TRBD2|TRBV3-1/TRBV3-2
TGTGCCAGCAGCCACTCGACTAGCGGCTCCTACGAGCAGTACTTC
CASSHSTSGSYEQYF
>TRBJ1-5|.|TRBD1|TRBV19
TGTGCCAGTACCCGGACAGGGCGCAATCAGCCCCAGCATTTT
CASTRTGRNQPQHF
>TRBJ2-6|.|.|TRBV18
TGTGCCAGCTCCGGGAGAGGTGGGGCCAACGTCCTGACTTTC
CASSGRGGANVLTF
>TRBJ2-7|once|.|TRBV25-1
TGTGCCACCCAGGGGCGAGGACTCCGGACCGAGCAGTACTTC
CATQGRGLRTEQYF
>TRBJ2-1|.|.|TRBV19
TGTGCCAGTCAGAGAGGCGGAGGCGGCTATGAGCAGTTCTTC
CASQRGGGGYEQFF
>TRBJ2-7|.|TRBD2|TRBV9
TGTGCCAGCAGCGTAGGACTAGCGGGAGGCGAGCAGTACTTC
CASSVGLAGGEQYF
>TRBJ1-1|.|TRBD1|TRBV6-8
TGTGCCAGCAGTTCGCAGGGGGATTGGGTTCGAATGAACACTGAAGCTTTCTTT
CASSSQGDWVRMNTEAFF
>TRBJ2-5|.|.|TRBV6-5
TGTGCCAGCAGTTACTCTCGTCGAATGACAAGAGTGACCCAGTACTTC
CASSYSRRMTRVTQYF
>TRBJ2-7|.|TRBD1|TRBV19
TGTGCCAGTAGTATCTCGCCAGGGGGCGAATACGAGCAGTACTTC
CASSISPGGEYEQYF
>TRBJ1-5|.|TRBD1|TRBV6-6
TGTGCCAGCAGCCGTAGGGGGCTCCCCCAGCATTTT
CASSRRGLPQHF
>TRBJ2-1|.|.|TRBV12-3/TRBV12-4
TGTGCCAGCAGTCCCAGACTAACTGAGCAGTTCTTC
CASSPRLTEQFF
>TRBJ1-1|.|TRBD1|TRBV27
TGTGCCAGCAGTTTGACAGGGGGGAACACTGAAGCTTTCTTT
CASSLTGGNTEAFF
>TRBJ2-3|.|.|TRBV10-3
TGTGCCATCAGTGAGTCGCGGGGCGGAGATGGGCCCACAGATACGCAGTATTTT
CAISESRGGDGPTDTQYF
>TRBJ1-6|.|TRBD1|TRBV5-1
TGCGCCAGCAGCCTTGGGACAGGGAGTAATAATTCACCCCTCCACTTT
CASSLGTGSNNSPLHF
>TRBJ2-7|.|.|TRBV19
TGTGCCAGTAGTATTTACGGGAGCTCCTACGAGCAGTACTTC
CASSIYGSSYEQYF
>TRBJ1-4|.|.|TRBV30
TGTGCCTGGAGTGTCCCCCTCGGAACTAATGAAAAACTGTTTTTT
CAWSVPLGTNEKLFF
>TRBJ2-7|.|TRBD2|TRBV5-4
TGTGCCAGCAGCCCCGGGACTAAGGCAGGGGAGCAGTACTTC
CASSPGTKAGEQYF
>TRBJ2-1|few|TRBD2|TRBV7-2
TGTGCCAGCAGCCCCGCTAGCGGGAGGAATCATGAGCAGTTCTTC
CASSPASGRNHEQFF
>TRBJ2-1|.|TRBD1|TRBV19
TGTGCCAGTAGATTCGGGGACAGGGTAGGCAATGAGCAGTTCTTC
CASRFGDRVGNEQFF
>TRBJ1-2|.|.|TRBV7-9
TGTGCCAGCAGCTTACACGAGGGAAACTATGGCTACACCTTC
CASSLHEGNYGYTF
>TRBJ1-2|.|.|TRBV11-2
TGTGCCAGCAGCTTGGGGTCAGGAGGGGTTTATGGCTACACCTTC
CASSLGSGGVYGYTF
>TRBJ2-7|.|TRBD2|TRBV4-3
TGCGCCAGCAGCCAGGGACTAGCGGGTAGCTACGAGCAGTACTTC
CASSQGLAGSYEQYF
>TRBJ2-2|.|.|TRBV11-2
TGTGCCAGCAGCTTACAGGGGTCGAACACCGGGGAGCTGTTTTTT
CASSLQGSNTGELFF
>TRBJ1-4|once|TRBD1|TRBV30
TGTGCCTGGAGAGGGACAGGGGTGGAAAAACTGTTTTTT
CAWRGTGVEKLFF
>TRBJ1-5|few|.|TRBV6-1
TGTGCCAGCAGTGAAGGGGGAGGGTTATATCAGCCCCAGCATTTT
CASSEGGGLYQPQHF
>TRBJ2-4|.|.|TRBV3-1/TRBV3-2
TGTGCCAGCAGCCAAGAATCCTCCAAAAACATTCAGTACTTC
CASSQESSKNIQYF
>TRBJ2-1|.|.|TRBV25-1
TGTGCCAGCAGTGACCCTGGGGGCCTAGGTTATGAGCAGTTCTTC
CASSDPGGLGYEQFF
>TRBJ1-5|.|.|TRBV28
TGTGCCAGCAGTCTCCCCAGCAATCAGCCCCAGCATTTT
CASSLPSNQPQHF
>TRBJ1-6|.|.|TRBV19
TGTGCCAGTAGCCCACAGGGCATGGGGAGTTCACCCCTCCACTTT
CASSPQGMGSSPLHF
>TRBJ2-5|.|TRBD2|TRBV5-4
TGTGCCAGCAGCCAGGGACTAGTAGAAGAGACCCAGTACTTC
CASSQGLVEETQYF
>TRBJ1-4|.|TRBD1|TRBV7-9
TGTGCCAGCAGCCCACAGGGGAAGGATGAAAAACTGTTTTTT
CASSPQGKDEKLFF
>TRBJ1-1|few|.|TRBV15
TGTGCCACCAGCTTAGATCCCGGCACTGAAGCTTTCTTT
CATSLDPGTEAFF
>TRBJ1-2|.|.|TRBV2
TGTGCCAGCAGTGAGGTACAAGAAGGCTACACCTTC
CASSEVQEGYTF
>TRBJ1-2|few|TRBD1|TRBV18
TGTGCCAGCTCACCGGGAGCCGGGACAGGGGTTCGAGGCTACACCTTC
CASSPGAGTGVRGYTF
>TRBJ1-1|.|.|TRBV2
TGTGCCAGCAGATACCCCCTCGACACCACGAACACTGAAGCTTTCTTT
CASRYPLDTTNTEAFF
>TRBJ1-1|.|TRBD1|TRBV18
TGTGCCAGCTCACCATACCCGGGACAGGGTGTTATGAACACTGAAGCTTTCTTT
CASSPYPGQGVMNTEAFF
>TRBJ2-5|.|.|TRBV7-2
TGTGCCAGCAGCTTATTCTTGGCAGGCGAAGAGACCCAGTACTTC
CASSLFLAGEETQYF
>TRBJ2-5|once|.|TRBV5-6
TGTGCCAGCAGCTTGGCCGCGAGGGATGAGACCCAGTACTTC
CASSLAARDETQYF
>TRBJ1-4|.|.|TRBV30
TGTGCCTGGAATGGGGGCAGCCTTAATGAAAAACTGTTTTTT
CAWNGGSLNEKLFF
>TRBJ2-2|once|.|TRBV19
TGTGCCAGTTTCGGGACTCAGACCGGGGAGCTGTTTTTT
CASFGTQTGELFF
>TRBJ2-2|.|TRBD2|TRBV11-3
TGTGCCAGCAGCTTAGACGTAGCGGGAGTGTTCACCGGGGAGCTGTTTTTT
CASSLDVAGVFTGELFF
>TRBJ2-7|.|TRBD1|TRBV18
TGTGCCAGCTCACCGAGACAGGGGGCGGTCAGCGAGCAGTACTTC
CASSPRQGAVSEQYF
>TRBJ2-5|.|.|TRBV27
TGTGCCAGCAGTTTATCGATATATTACTTCCAAGAGACCCAGTACTTC
CASSLSIYYFQETQYF
>TRBJ2-7|few|TRBD2|TRBV7-2
TGTGCCAGCAGCCTCTACAGCGGGGGCTCCTACGAGCAGTACTTC
CASSLYSGGSYEQYF
>TRBJ2-5|.|TRBD1|TRBV18
TGTGCCAGCTCACCAACCCAGGGGGCGGTTCAAGAGACCCAGTACTTC
CASSPTQGAVQETQYF
>TRBJ1-6|.|.|TRBV19
TGTGCCAGTAGTATCCAACAGGGAGGGGATTCACCCCTCCACTTT
CASSIQQGGDSPLHF
>TRBJ2-1|once|.|TRBV5-4
TGTGCCAGCAGCAGTGCCGGGGGGCTAATCGGTGAGCAGTTCTTC
CASSSAGGLIGEQFF
>TRBJ1-1|once|.|TRBV10-3
TGTGCCATCAGTGAGAACGAGGACACTGAAGCTTTCTTT
CAISENEDTEAFF
>TRBJ1-4|.|.|TRBV27
TGTGCCAGCAGTCAACAGGGCCAGCAAGAAAAACTGTTTTTT
CASSQQGQQEKLFF